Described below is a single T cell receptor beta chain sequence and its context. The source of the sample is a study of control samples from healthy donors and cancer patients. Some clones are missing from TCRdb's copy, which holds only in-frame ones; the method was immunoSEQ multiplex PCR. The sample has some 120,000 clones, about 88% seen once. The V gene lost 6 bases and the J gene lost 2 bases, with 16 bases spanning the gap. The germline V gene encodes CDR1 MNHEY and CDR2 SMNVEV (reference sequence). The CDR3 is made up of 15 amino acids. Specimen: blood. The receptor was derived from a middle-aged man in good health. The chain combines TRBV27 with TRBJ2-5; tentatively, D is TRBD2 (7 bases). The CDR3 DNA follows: TGTGCCAGCAGGCGGGGGCCTTTTCCACAAGAGACCCAGTACTTC. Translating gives CASRRGPFPQETQYF.